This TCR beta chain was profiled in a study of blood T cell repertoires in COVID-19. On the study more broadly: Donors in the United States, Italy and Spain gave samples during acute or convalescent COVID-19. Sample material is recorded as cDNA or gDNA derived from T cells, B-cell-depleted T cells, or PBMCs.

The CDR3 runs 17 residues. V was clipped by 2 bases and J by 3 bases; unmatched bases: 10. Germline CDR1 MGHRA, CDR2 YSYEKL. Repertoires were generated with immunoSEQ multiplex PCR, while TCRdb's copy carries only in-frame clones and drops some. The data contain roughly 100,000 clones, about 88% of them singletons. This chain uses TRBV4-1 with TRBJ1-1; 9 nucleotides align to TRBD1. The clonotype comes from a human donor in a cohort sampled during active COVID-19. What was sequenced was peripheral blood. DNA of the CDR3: TGCGCCAGCAGCCAAAAGGGACAGGGTTTGACGGACACTGAAGCTTTCTTT. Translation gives CASSQKGQGLTDTEAFF.